This T cell receptor beta chain was sequenced during a study of blood T cell repertoires in COVID-19. Background on the study: Spain, Italy and the United States supplied samples that represented acute and convalescent COVID-19.

Participant-given clinical history determined each cohort assignment. Cohort 3 donors were reported recovered after two negative PCRs, clearance, or symptom resolution. The CDR3 extends over 12 amino acids. V shed 3 bases and J shed 7 bases, with 8 bases lying between them. The germline V gene has CDR1 SGHRS and CDR2 YFSETQ. Sequencing used immunoSEQ multiplex PCR; TCRdb keeps in-frame clones, though not all of them. The data show 170,000 or so clones, with around 90% seen just once and about 8.4% held by the top ten. This clone was observed a few times. The specimen was PBMCs or T cells enriched from blood (not recorded which). The source of this sequence is a woman aged 18-29 years who had recovered from COVID-19. The chain carries TRBV5-1 and TRBJ2-1; a possible D gene is TRBD2 (5 bases). The CDR3 DNA reads TGCGCCAGCAGCTCCTCGGGGAATGAGCAGTTCTTC. Protein: CASSSSGNEQFF.